The 20 T cell receptor beta chains listed next were all sequenced from one sample in a study of shared clonotypes between healthy human individuals. This table comes from immunoSEQ multiplex PCR, and its TCRdb copy is limited to in-frame clones, with some not included. This table holds about 680,000 clones, around 73% found once. Sequenced input: memory CD4+ T cells sorted from blood. As for subset: CD45RA-negative fraction. These TCRs come from a woman between 25 and 40 years old in good health.

V and J are TRBV30 and TRBJ2-5; D ambiguous. The V gene's germline CDR1 is GTSNPN and CDR2 SVGIG (reference sequence). Trimming shortened V by 1 base and J by 5 bases, and 14 bases separated the two germline ends. The CDR3 is 14 residues long. The CDR3 protein is CAWSAGGGIETQYF. CDR3 coding DNA: TGTGCCTGGAGTGCGGGTGGTGGGATCGAGACCCAGTACTTC.

This clone was seen repeatedly, ten times or more. The V call is TRBV5-1, the J call TRBJ1-4; D is ambiguous. The CDR3 sequence is 15 residues long. With 0 bases removed from V and 3 bases from J, the gap between germline ends came to 9 bases. CDR1 and CDR2 from the germline V gene are SGHRS and YFSETQ. CDR3 DNA: TGCGCCAGCAGCTTGGGAATCGAATCTAATGAAAAACTGTTTTTT. It is translated as CASSLGIESNEKLFF.

This clone was detected a few times. At the DNA level, this CDR3 is encoded by other sequences in the same sample as well. The chain uses TRBV5-1 and TRBJ2-2, with TRBD1 identical over 9 bases. The CDR3 covers 15 residues. The V gene's germline CDR1 is SGHRS and CDR2 YFSETQ. Trimming removed 4 bases from V and 6 bases from J; junction bases left unmatched: 7. The CDR3 nucleotides read TGCGCCAGCAGCCCAGGGGACAGGGATTCCGGGGAGCTGTTTTTT. Its protein product is CASSPGDRDSGELFF. Combining the CDR3 with reference TRBV5-1 and TRBJ2-2 gives the whole variable domain KAGVTQTPRYLIKTRGQQVTLSCSPISGHRSVSWYQQTPGQGLQFLFEYFSETQRNKGNFPGRFSGRQFSNSRSEMNVSTLELGDSALYLCASSPGDRDSGELFFGEGSRLTVL.

The rearrangement uses TRBV27 and TRBJ2-2; the D gene is possibly TRBD2 (7 bases). The CDR3 has 15 residues. Trimming took off 8 bases at V and 7 bases at J, with 20 bases between the two ends. Per the germline V gene, CDR1 is MNHEY and CDR2 is SMNVEV (reference sequence). The CDR3 loop reads CASGGGRERYGELFF. CDR3 nucleotide sequence: TGTGCCAGCGGAGGGGGGCGGGAGCGGTACGGGGAGCTGTTTTTT.

The chain uses TRBV18 and TRBJ2-5, with D unresolved. The germline V gene has CDR1 KGHSH and CDR2 LQKENI. Trimming stripped 6 bases from V and 5 bases from J, with 16 bases between. The CDR3 totals 14 residues. CDR3 region: CASSPFGDGETQYF. CDR3 nucleotides: TGTGCCAGCTCCCCGTTCGGCGACGGGGAGACCCAGTACTTC.

This rearrangement joins TRBV21-1 to TRBJ2-6. TRBV21-1 is labeled a pseudogene. This CDR3 comprises 14 residues. This CDR3 is CASIPKGGANVLTF. In DNA form, the CDR3 reads TGTGCCAGCATCCCCAAAGGGGGGGCCAACGTCCTGACTTTC.

The chain combines TRBV5-1 with TRBJ2-1; no firm D call. The CDR3 consists of 16 residues. Germline V gene data show CDR1 as SGHRS and CDR2 as YFSETQ. Deletions cut 1 base from V and 1 base from J, with 12 bases between. The DNA for the CDR3 is TGCGCCAGCAGCTTGTTAGTGGGAAGGTCCTACAATGAGCAGTTCTTC. This sequence encodes CASSLLVGRSYNEQFF.

The CDR3 reads CASSHGLAYEQYF. As DNA, the CDR3 is TGCGCCAGCAGTCACGGACTAGCCTACGAGCAGTACTTC. The gene calls are TRBV5-1 and TRBJ2-7, with 7 bases matching TRBD2. The germline gives CDR1 SGHRS, CDR2 YFSETQ. The CDR3 sequence is 13 residues long. J gave up 2 bases and V 5 bases, and 4 bases lay outside the gene matches.

The V gene is TRBV28, the J gene TRBJ2-7, with 8 bases matching TRBD2. V dropped 5 bases and J dropped 3; count of bases not matched to a gene: 12. Germline V gene data show CDR1 as MDHEN and CDR2 as SYDVKM. The CDR3 is 16 amino acids. Written as DNA, the CDR3 is TGTGCCAGCAGTCCGAATGCCGGGACTAGTAGCTACGAGCAGTACTTC. Residues: CASSPNAGTSSYEQYF.

The gene calls are TRBV6-5 and TRBJ1-1; D is perhaps TRBD1 (5 bases). Germline-derived CDR1 and CDR2 are MNHEY and SVGAGI. The CDR3 has 12 residues. V was shortened by 6 bases and J by 6 bases, with 11 bases between the two germline ends. This CDR3 reads CASRDTGPEAFF. The DNA of the CDR3 is TGTGCCAGCAGGGATACGGGACCTGAAGCTTTCTTT.

The chain combines TRBV7-9 with TRBJ2-5, with unresolved D. Between the trimmed V and J ends, which lost 0 bases and 2 bases, there was a span of 16 bases. The CDR3 runs to 17 residues. CDR1 is SEHNR and CDR2 is FQNEAQ in the germline V gene (reference sequence). CDR3 nucleotides: TGTGCCAGCAGCTTAGCCACCAGACTGGGATTTCAAGAGACCCAGTACTTC. Translated: CASSLATRLGFQETQYF.

V usage is TRBV7-9 and J usage is TRBJ2-3, with D unresolved. Germline V gives CDR1 SEHNR, CDR2 FQNEAQ (reference sequence). V was clipped by 3 bases and J by 4 bases, with 8 bases between them. The CDR3 loop spans 13 amino acids. CDR3 bases: TGTGCCAGCAGCTTTAGTCCGCCAGATACGCAGTATTTT. Translation gives CASSFSPPDTQYF.

On this clone itself: The sample holds other DNA sequences that translate to the same CDR3. The chain combines TRBV27 with TRBJ2-7; TRBD2 is a possible D gene (5 bases). The CDR3 spans 13 residues. CDR1 MNHEY and CDR2 SMNVEV come from the germline V gene (reference sequence). V lost 4 bases and J 2 bases, leaving 9 bases between the germline ends. In DNA form, the CDR3 reads TGTGCCAGCAGTTCCCGGGAAACCTACGAGCAGTACTTC. Translating it yields CASSSRETYEQYF.

The gene calls are TRBV30 and TRBJ1-2; no firm D call. The germline V and J ends were trimmed by 2 bases and 13 bases, with 14 bases remaining between them. The germline V gene encodes CDR1 GTSNPN and CDR2 SVGIG (reference sequence). This CDR3 has 11 amino acids. The DNA for the CDR3 is TGTGCCTGGAGTACACTGGGCCCTTGCACCTTC. Encoded protein: CAWSTLGPCTF.

V and J are TRBV6-5 and TRBJ1-1; 9 bases are a match to TRBD1. This CDR3 is 15 amino acids long. Trimming took 10 bases from V and 5 from J; bases not matched to a gene: 14. Germline CDR1 is MNHEY and CDR2 is SVGAGI. CDR3 in DNA: TGTGCCACCACCTCCCCCACAGGGGGCTTTACTGAAGCTTTCTTT. It encodes CATTSPTGGFTEAFF.

This clone was picked up a small number of times. This sequence joins TRBV27 and TRBJ1-2, with 7 bases lining up with TRBD1. Losses at the gene ends were 6 bases for V and 14 bases for J; bases not matched to a gene: 12. Germline V gene sequence: CDR1 MNHEY, CDR2 SMNVEV (reference sequence). CDR3 length equals 12 residues. The CDR3 DNA sequence: TGTGCCAGCAGACGGCGGACAGGCCCTGTAACCTTC. Its translation: CASRRRTGPVTF.

This clone was observed a few times. The rearrangement links TRBV6-5 to TRBJ1-2; D might be TRBD1 (5 bases). Germline loops: CDR1 MNHEY, CDR2 SVGAGI. V was pared by 6 bases and J by 3 bases, with 8 bases between. The CDR3 spans 12 residues. The CDR3 here is CASSWDDYGYTF. The DNA for the CDR3 is TGTGCCAGCAGCTGGGACGACTATGGCTACACCTTC.

This rearrangement joins TRBV7-2 to TRBJ2-1; D is perhaps TRBD1 (6 bases). Germline CDR1 is SGHTA and CDR2 is FQGNSA. The CDR3 loop spans 14 amino acids. The V end was cut by 4 bases, the J end by 6 bases, with 13 bases between. The CDR3 DNA reads TGTGCCAGCAGCTCCCAGGACAGAGGCAATGAGCAGTTCTTC. The encoded protein is CASSSQDRGNEQFF.

The CDR3 here is CASSLGTGRDTQYF. DNA of the CDR3: TGTGCCAGCAGCTTAGGGACGGGCCGAGATACGCAGTATTTT. The chain is built from TRBV7-6 and TRBJ2-3, with D hard to call. The ends were cut back, 1 base at V and 5 bases at J, with 10 bases in the middle. CDR3 length: 14 amino acids. Per the germline V gene, CDR1 is SGHVS and CDR2 is FNYEAQ.

The chain employs TRBV5-1 and TRBJ2-1, with D perhaps TRBD2 (6 bases). In germline, CDR1 is SGHRS, CDR2 YFSETQ. There are 15 residues in the CDR3. Trimming shortened V by 8 bases and J by 6 bases, and 21 bases separated the two germline ends. CDR3 sequence (DNA): TGCGCCAGTTCCTCGCTGGCTCAGCGGGCCAATGAGCAGTTCTTC. This gives the protein CASSSLAQRANEQFF.